The 6 T cell receptor beta chains below were found in one sample sequenced in a study of early T cells in non-severe SARS-CoV-2 infection. TCRdb independently ran MiXCR on the 5' RACE reads; one entry per CDR3 protein. The sample holds more than 75,000 distinct CDR3 sequences, less than 15% seen once. The sample was whole blood. Receptors were obtained from an adult who was a healthcare worker with PCR-confirmed SARS-CoV-2 infection or an uninfected control (not recorded which).

This clonotype was seen a handful of times. The genes are TRBV5-5 and TRBJ2-3, with D tentatively TRBD1 or TRBD2 (5 bases each). The V gene lost 4 bases and the J gene lost 2 bases, with 11 bases spanning the gap. The germline CDR1 and CDR2 sequences are SGHKS and YYEKEE (reference sequence). There are 14 residues in the CDR3. The CDR3 sequence is CASSVGTLTDTQYF. CDR3 DNA: TGTGCCAGCAGCGTGGGGACGCTCACAGATACGCAGTATTTT.

This clonotype came up once. Compared with germline, one end of the junction differs, possibly owing to a read error. The chain recombines TRBV5-1 with TRBJ2-7; 9 nucleotides line up with TRBD1. This CDR3 is built from 14 residues. Germline values: CDR1 SGHRS, CDR2 YFSETQ. The DNA for the CDR3 is TGCACCAGCAGCCAGGGACAGGGCAAGTACGAGCAGTACTTC. Translating gives CTSSQGQGKYEQYF.

The chain employs TRBV28 and TRBJ2-4, with TRBD2 matching over 8 bases. The CDR3 runs 14 residues. Germline CDR1 and CDR2: MDHEN and SYDVKM. V was clipped by 3 bases and J by 9 bases; unmatched bases: 7. The CDR3 loop reads CASSFPRTSPIQYF. The CDR3 DNA is TGTGCCAGCAGTTTTCCACGGACTAGCCCCATTCAGTACTTC.

This clonotype was seen a handful of times. The J gene is TRBJ1-1, the V gene TRBV15, with no clear D. Trimming shortened V by 5 bases and J by 1 base, and 11 bases separated the two germline ends. The CDR3 extends over 14 amino acids. The germline gives CDR1 LNHNV, CDR2 YYDKDF (reference sequence). The CDR3 coding sequence is TGTGCCACCAGCCCCCTCTCTGGGAACACTGAAGCTTTCTTT. Translation: CATSPLSGNTEAFF.

J is TRBJ1-5 and V is TRBV18, with TRBD1 matching 7 bases. This CDR3 has 18 amino acids. Germline CDR1 KGHSH, CDR2 LQKENI. The V segment lost 2 bases and the J segment 5 bases; nucleotides outside the gene matches: 15. The CDR3 DNA reads as TGTGCCAGCTCACCATCTCGGACAGGAGACGCGGGTGATCAGCCCCAGCATTTT. It specifies CASSPSRTGDAGDQPQHF.

This clonotype was detected many times. The chain combines TRBV7-2 with TRBJ2-7, with 7 bases aligning to TRBD1. With 7 bases clipped from V and 3 bases from J, the junction kept 3 bases outside the gene matches. This CDR3 region has 12 residues. Looked up from germline, CDR1 is SGHTA and CDR2 is FQGNSA. CDR3 nucleotides: TGTGCCAGCAACGACAGGGACTACGAGCAGTACTTC. This codes for CASNDRDYEQYF.